This T cell receptor (beta chain) stems from a study of T-cell reconstitution after alpha-beta-depleted transplantation in children. Trimming pared 2 bases from V and 2 bases from J, leaving 20 bases between. Germline CDR1 reads KGHSH; CDR2 reads LQKENI. The CDR3 is 18 residues long. This clonotype has only a few counts. Preparation of the TCRbeta library used unique molecular identifiers. Each CDR3 protein is one row after TCRdb ran MiXCR on the PCR reads. This table holds 450,000 to 600,000 distinct CDR3 sequences, 15% to 20% found once. This specimen was PBMCs from the stem cell graft donor, taken from the stem cell graft. The chain carries TRBV18 and TRBJ2-3; D remains ambiguous. This receptor was obtained from a human donor who donated a stem cell graft to a child with acute lymphoblastic leukemia. The CDR3 protein is CASSPDHRTLLITDTQYF. The CDR3 DNA reads as TGTGCCAGCTCACCAGACCATCGGACGCTACTAATCACAGATACGCAGTATTTT.